This TCR beta chain was documented in a study of vaccination effects on CD4 cells after COVID-19. Study summary: Post-vaccine sample collection fell at a median of 72 days after the second dose.

Comments on this clone: Its cognate antigen is unknown.

Having been cultured for 9 to 11 days, the cells underwent CD4+ T cell isolation. The cohort was immunized with two doses of either the BNT162b2 or mRNA-1273 vaccine. Negative nucleocapsid antibody tests before and after vaccination confirmed no previous SARS-CoV-2 infection. Researchers swapped half the medium for IL-2 medium on both days 3 and 7. The CDR3 spans 14 residues. Germline V lookup: CDR1 DFQATT, CDR2 SNEGSKA (reference sequence). V was clipped by 3 bases and J by 6 bases; unmatched bases: 4. General study points: Marked clonal contraction was seen in infection- and vaccine-induced clones late after vaccination.

Only in-frame clones appear in the TCRdb table, and some are missing; sequencing was by immunoSEQ multiplex PCR. Among 50,000 to 60,000 clones listed, around 73% were seen once. J is TRBJ2-2 and V is TRBV20-1; the match to TRBD2 covers 10 bases. The starting material was CD4+ T cells from PBMCs cultured without peptide, obtained after COVID-19 vaccination. This sequence was found in a human donor who received a COVID-19 vaccine. CDR3 loop: CSASDSGGAGELFF. The CDR3 DNA follows: TGCAGTGCTAGTGACAGCGGGGGGGCCGGGGAGCTGTTTTTT.